This T cell receptor (beta chain) was identified during a study of cytomegalovirus exposure and HLA in healthy donors. Points from the study as a whole: Accurate predictions that matched the HLA-A and HLA-B alleles of most subjects were reportedly made from TCR beta sequences.

Points on this clone: Its matching antigen is unknown.

With 60 Vbeta and 13 Jbeta primers, the PCR was carried out. The assay was immunoSEQ multiplex PCR, and TCRdb's table has in-frame clones only and misses some. The sample holds roughly 190,000 clones, around four fifths seen once. The receptor's source is a female donor in good health and CMV-seronegative. Sequenced material: PBMCs.

CDR3 protein: CASSLAGTVSGNTIYF. CDR3 bases: TGTGCCAGCAGCTTAGCCGGGACAGTCTCTGGAAACACCATATATTTT. This chain links TRBV7-2 with TRBJ1-3; the match to TRBD1 covers 7 bases. The CDR3 contains 16 residues. The V segment lost 0 bases and the J segment 0 bases; nucleotides outside the gene matches: 2. Germline CDR1 SGHTA, CDR2 FQGNSA.